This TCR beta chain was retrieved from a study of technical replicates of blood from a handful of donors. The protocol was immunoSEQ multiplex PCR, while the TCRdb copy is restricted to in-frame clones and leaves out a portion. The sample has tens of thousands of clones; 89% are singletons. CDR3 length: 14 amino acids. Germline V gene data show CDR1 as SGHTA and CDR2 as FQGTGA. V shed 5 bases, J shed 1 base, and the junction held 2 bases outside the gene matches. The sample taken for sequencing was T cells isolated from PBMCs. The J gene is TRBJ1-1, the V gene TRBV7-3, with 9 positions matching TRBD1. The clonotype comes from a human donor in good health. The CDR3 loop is CASSLQGANTEAFF. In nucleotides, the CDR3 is TGTGCCAGCAGCCTACAGGGGGCGAACACTGAAGCTTTCTTT. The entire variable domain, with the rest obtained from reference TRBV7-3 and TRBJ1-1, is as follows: GAGVSQTPSNKVTEKGKYVELRCDPISGHTALYWYRQSLGQGPEFLIYFQGTGAADDSGLPNDRFFAVRPEGSVSTLKIQRTERGDSAVYLCASSLQGANTEAFFGQGTRLTVV.